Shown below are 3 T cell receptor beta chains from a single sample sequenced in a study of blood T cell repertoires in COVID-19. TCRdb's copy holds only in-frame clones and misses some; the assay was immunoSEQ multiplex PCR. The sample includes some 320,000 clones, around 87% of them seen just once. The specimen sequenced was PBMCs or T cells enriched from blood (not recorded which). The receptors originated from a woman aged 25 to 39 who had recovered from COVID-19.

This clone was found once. DNA of the CDR3: TGCGCCAGCAGCTCTACAGGGAGTGAGCAGTTCTTC. Encoded protein: CASSSTGSEQFF. J is TRBJ2-1 and V is TRBV4-1, with D possibly TRBD1 on 6 matching bases. The CDR3 is made up of 12 amino acids. The V gene lost 5 bases and the J gene lost 9 bases, with 11 bases spanning the gap. CDR1 is MGHRA and CDR2 is YSYEKL in the germline V gene.

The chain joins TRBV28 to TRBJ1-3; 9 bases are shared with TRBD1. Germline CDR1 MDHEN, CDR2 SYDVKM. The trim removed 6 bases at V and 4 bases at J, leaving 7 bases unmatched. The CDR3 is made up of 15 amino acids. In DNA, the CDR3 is TGTGCCAGCAGCCCCCTGACAGGGGGAGGAAACACCATATATTTT. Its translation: CASSPLTGGGNTIYF.

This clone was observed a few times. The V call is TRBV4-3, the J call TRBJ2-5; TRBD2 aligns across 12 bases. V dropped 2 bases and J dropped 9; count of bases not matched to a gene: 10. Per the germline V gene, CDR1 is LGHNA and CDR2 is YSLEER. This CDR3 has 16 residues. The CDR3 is CASSQTWTSGASAQYF. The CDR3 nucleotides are TGCGCCAGCAGCCAAACTTGGACTAGCGGGGCCTCGGCCCAGTACTTC.